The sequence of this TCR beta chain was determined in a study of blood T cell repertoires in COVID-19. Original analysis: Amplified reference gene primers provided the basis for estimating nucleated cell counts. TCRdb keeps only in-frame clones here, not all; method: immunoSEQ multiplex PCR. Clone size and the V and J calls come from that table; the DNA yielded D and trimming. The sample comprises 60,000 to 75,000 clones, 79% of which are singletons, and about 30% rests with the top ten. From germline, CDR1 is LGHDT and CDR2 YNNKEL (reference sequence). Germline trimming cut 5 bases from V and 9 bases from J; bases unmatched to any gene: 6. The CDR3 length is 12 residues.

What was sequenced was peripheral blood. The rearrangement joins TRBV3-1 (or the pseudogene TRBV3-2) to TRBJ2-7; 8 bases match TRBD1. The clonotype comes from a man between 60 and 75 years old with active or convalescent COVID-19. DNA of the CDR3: TGTGCCAGCAGCGACAGGGGATCGTGGCAGTACTTC. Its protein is CASSDRGSWQYF.